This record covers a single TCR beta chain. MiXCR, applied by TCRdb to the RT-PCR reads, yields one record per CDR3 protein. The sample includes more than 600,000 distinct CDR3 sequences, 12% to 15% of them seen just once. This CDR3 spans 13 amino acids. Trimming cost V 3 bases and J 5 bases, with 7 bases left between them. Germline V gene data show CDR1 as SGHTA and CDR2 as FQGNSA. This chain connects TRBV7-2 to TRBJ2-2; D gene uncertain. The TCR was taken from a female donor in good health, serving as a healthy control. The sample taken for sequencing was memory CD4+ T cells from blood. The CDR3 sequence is CASSLYGTGELFF. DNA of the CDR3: TGTGCCAGCAGCTTGTACGGAACCGGGGAGCTGTTTTTT. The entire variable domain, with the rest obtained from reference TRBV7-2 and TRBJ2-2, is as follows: GAGVSQSPSNKVTEKGKDVELRCDPISGHTALYWYRQSLGQGLEFLIYFQGNSAPDKSGLPSDRFSAERTGGSVSTLTIQRTQQEDSAVYLCASSLYGTGELFFGEGSRLTVL.